These 22 T cell receptor beta chains came from one sample sequenced in a study of response to subunit inactivated influenza vaccine. Via MiXCR, TCRdb re-called the RT-PCR reads, giving one row per CDR3 protein. The sample consists of approximately 500,000 distinct CDR3 sequences, 10% to 15% of them appearing once. Sample: PBMCs from blood, taken 40 to 50 days after vaccination. These receptor sequences come from a man between 45 and 60 years old who received an inactivated influenza vaccine.

The chain couples TRBV7-8 to TRBJ2-7; 9 bases agree with TRBD1. Trimming cost V 5 bases and J 0 bases; bases outside gene matches: 5. Germline assignment: CDR1 SGHVS and CDR2 FQNEAQ. CDR3 length equals 15 residues. CDR3 residues: CASSVQGAGSYEQYF. The CDR3 DNA reads TGTGCCAGCAGCGTACAGGGGGCAGGCTCCTACGAGCAGTACTTC.

In nucleotides, the CDR3 is TGTGCCAGCAGCTTAGCAGGACAGACTAAGCCCCAGCATTTT. Translating gives CASSLAGQTKPQHF. The V call is TRBV7-2, the J call TRBJ1-5, with D perhaps matching TRBD1 (6 bases). The V and J ends lost 0 bases and 8 bases respectively, with 11 bases between them. There are 14 residues in the CDR3. Germline CDR1 reads SGHTA; CDR2 reads FQGNSA.

This clonotype came up many times. The chain uses TRBV7-3 and TRBJ2-7, with 10 bases identical to TRBD1. The V gene end was trimmed by 1 base and the J gene end by 7 bases; junction bases not matched to a gene: 10. The germline V gene has CDR1 SGHTA and CDR2 FQGTGA. The CDR3 loop spans 16 amino acids. CDR3: CASSLNYGTGAQEQYF. CDR3 in DNA: TGTGCCAGCAGCTTAAATTATGGGACAGGGGCCCAGGAGCAGTACTTC.

This clonotype occurred a few times. The chain carries TRBV7-8 and TRBJ2-2; 12 nucleotides match TRBD1. Germline V lookup: CDR1 SGHVS, CDR2 FQNEAQ. The CDR3 is made up of 20 amino acids. V lost 5 bases to trimming and J lost 1 base; unmatched junction nucleotides: 14. CDR3 DNA: TGTGCCAGCAGCCTCCGGGACAGGGGGCGCAATCAGCTGAACACCGGGGAGCTGTTTTTT. It encodes CASSLRDRGRNQLNTGELFF.

The table lists this clonotype with many counts. V is TRBV7-2 and J is TRBJ1-1, with D perhaps TRBD1 (5 bases). CDR1 is SGHTA and CDR2 is FQGNSA in the germline V gene. The CDR3 is 14 amino acids. Trimming removed 6 bases at V and 3 bases at J, with 14 bases between. The CDR3 is CASRPGPSDTEAFF. DNA of the CDR3: TGTGCCAGCAGACCGGGGCCATCAGACACTGAAGCTTTCTTT.

The chain uses TRBV12-3 or TRBV12-4 and TRBJ1-1; 11 bases are shared with TRBD1. V lost 8 bases to trimming and J lost 6 bases; unmatched junction nucleotides: 17. CDR3 size: 17 residues. CDR3 in DNA: TGTGCCAGCTCCCCGACACTGGGGACAGGGGGACGCGCTGAAGCTTTCTTT. Translation gives CASSPTLGTGGRAEAFF.

This clonotype has ten or more counts. The chain recombines TRBV5-1 with TRBJ2-5, with D maybe TRBD2 (5 bases). CDR1 and CDR2 (germline): SGHRS, YFSETQ. The CDR3 has 17 residues. Deletions cut 0 bases from V and 5 bases from J, with 20 bases between. In DNA, the CDR3 is TGCGCCAGCAGCTTGGGGGGAAGGGAGCCAACCGCGGAGACCCAGTACTTC. Translated, it gives CASSLGGREPTAETQYF.

This clonotype was observed a few times. The chain uses TRBV7-3 and TRBJ2-1, with D possibly being TRBD1 (6 bases). Trimming left V 5 bases short and J 1 base short, with 18 bases between. Germline CDR1 reads SGHTA; CDR2 reads FQGTGA. The CDR3 loop spans 17 amino acids. The CDR3 is CASSPEQGHLSYNEQFF. CDR3 in DNA: TGTGCCAGCAGCCCGGAACAGGGTCATTTGTCCTACAATGAGCAGTTCTTC.

This clonotype has just a few counts. The J gene is TRBJ2-2, the V gene TRBV20-1, with 11 nucleotides matching TRBD2. Germline V CDR1 and CDR2: DFQATT, SNEGSKA (reference sequence). V lost 7 bases to trimming and J lost 6 bases; unmatched junction nucleotides: 4. CDR3 length: 13 amino acids. The CDR3 loop reads CSGLLAGAGELFF. The CDR3 bases are TGCAGTGGCCTACTAGCGGGAGCCGGGGAGCTGTTTTTT.

This chain links TRBV11-2 with TRBJ2-7; 10 bases are a match to TRBD1. The CDR3 covers 15 residues. From germline, CDR1 is SGHAT and CDR2 FQNNGV. After removal of 6 bases from V and 4 bases from J, the junction contained 9 bases not matched to a gene. The CDR3 nucleotides read TGTGCCAGCAGGGAATGGGACAGGGGTGATTACGAGCAGTACTTC. Its protein product is CASREWDRGDYEQYF.

In regard to this clonotype: Possible read error: a much larger clone is one base away. V and J are TRBV4-3 and TRBJ2-1; possible D gene TRBD2, 6 bases. CDR1 LGHNA and CDR2 YSLEER come from the germline V gene. This CDR3 contains 14 residues. The CDR3 region is CPSSQGGTYNEQFF. The CDR3 nucleotides are TGCCCCAGCAGCCAAGGCGGGACCTACAATGAGCAGTTCTTC.

This clonotype was counted between two and nine times. The chain employs TRBV7-8 and TRBJ2-3; D uncertain. This CDR3 contains 14 residues. Deletions cut 5 bases from V and 0 bases from J, with 9 bases between. Germline CDR1 reads SGHVS; CDR2 reads FQNEAQ. Here the CDR3 reads CASSPRHSTDTQYF. Here the CDR3 DNA reads TGTGCCAGCAGCCCAAGACACAGCACAGATACGCAGTATTTT. The full variable domain, its missing parts supplied by reference TRBV7-8 and TRBJ2-3, is GAGVSQSPRYKVAKRGQDVALRCDPISGHVSLFWYQQALGQGPEFLTYFQNEAQLDKSGLPSDRFFAERPEGSVSTLKIQRTQQEDSAVYLCASSPRHSTDTQYFGPGTRLTVL.

This clonotype was counted at least ten times. This chain uses TRBV29-1 with TRBJ2-7; 8 bases line up with TRBD1. Germline loops: CDR1 SQVTM, CDR2 ANQGSEA. V was pared by 5 bases and J by 3 bases, with 6 bases of the junction left unmatched. The CDR3 sequence is 13 residues long. The CDR3 DNA is TGCAGCGTTACAAACACAGGGGGCTACGAGCAGTACTTC. It translates to CSVTNTGGYEQYF.

This clonotype has just a few counts. The rearrangement links TRBV28 to TRBJ2-1, with 9 bases lining up with TRBD1. The CDR3 has 14 amino acids. Germline CDR1 and CDR2: MDHEN and SYDVKM. The V segment lost 3 bases and the J segment 6 bases; nucleotides outside the gene matches: 3. The CDR3 DNA reads TGTGCCAGCAGTTTTACAGGGGGCATCAATGAGCAGTTCTTC. Translating gives CASSFTGGINEQFF.

J is TRBJ2-7 and V is TRBV7-3; D uncertain. CDR1 is SGHTA and CDR2 is FQGTGA in the germline V gene. The CDR3 totals 12 residues. V lost 1 base and J 6 bases, leaving 7 bases between the germline ends. CDR3 in amino acids: CASSLIGREQYF. Written as DNA, the CDR3 is TGTGCCAGCAGCTTAATCGGGCGCGAGCAGTACTTC.

This chain connects TRBV7-9 to TRBJ2-5, with TRBD1 as a possible D gene (6 bases). The V end was cut by 9 bases, the J end by 0 bases, with 8 bases between. This CDR3 is built from 12 residues. Germline V gives CDR1 SEHNR, CDR2 FQNEAQ (reference sequence). The DNA for the CDR3 is TGTGCCAGTGGACAGTACCAAGAGACCCAGTACTTC. Its translation is CASGQYQETQYF.

The chain couples TRBV7-2 to TRBJ2-7, with TRBD2 matching 10 bases. After removal of 5 bases from V and 7 bases from J, the junction contained 8 bases not matched to a gene. CDR3 length: 14 residues. Germline assignment: CDR1 SGHTA and CDR2 FQGNSA. In DNA, the CDR3 is TGTGCCAGCAGCCCAGGACTAGCGGCTCGAGAGCAGTACTTC. It codes for CASSPGLAAREQYF.

The rearrangement joins TRBV20-1 to TRBJ1-2; 7 nucleotides align to TRBD1. The length of the CDR3 is 11 residues. The trim removed 5 bases at V and 5 bases at J, leaving 2 bases unmatched. Germline V gene data show CDR1 as DFQATT and CDR2 as SNEGSKA (reference sequence). CDR3 nucleotides: TGCAGTGCTGACAGGGTGTATGGCTACACCTTC. Translating it yields CSADRVYGYTF.

This clonotype was counted between two and nine times. This rearrangement joins TRBV20-1 to TRBJ2-2; a weak D match, TRBD1 (5 bases). Trimming shortened V by 6 bases and J by 5 bases, and 10 bases separated the two germline ends. Germline CDR1 reads DFQATT; CDR2 reads SNEGSKA (reference sequence). The CDR3 covers 12 residues. DNA for the CDR3: TGCAGTGCACACCAGGGTACCGGGGAGCTGTTTTTT. Its protein product is CSAHQGTGELFF.

In this sample, this clonotype turned up a few times. The chain is built from TRBV20-1 and TRBJ2-3; possibly TRBD2 for D (6 bases). Germline-derived CDR1 and CDR2 are DFQATT and SNEGSKA (reference sequence). V lost 5 bases and J 2 bases, leaving 26 bases between the germline ends. This CDR3 spans 18 amino acids. The CDR3 DNA follows: TGCAGTGCTCTAAGTCCCAGGGCACGGGAGCCGGTCACAGATACGCAGTATTTT. It is translated as CSALSPRAREPVTDTQYF.

This clonotype was seen a handful of times. The chain uses TRBV5-1 and TRBJ1-1; D is undetermined. Trimming shortened V by 4 bases and J by 2 bases, and 9 bases separated the two germline ends. This CDR3 contains 13 residues. The germline gives CDR1 SGHRS, CDR2 YFSETQ. The CDR3 spells CASSADPNTEAFF. CDR3 coding DNA: TGCGCCAGCAGCGCGGACCCAAACACTGAAGCTTTCTTT.

This clonotype occurred a few times. V and J are TRBV20-1 and TRBJ1-1, with TRBD1 as a possible D gene (5 bases). Germline assignment: CDR1 DFQATT and CDR2 SNEGSKA (reference sequence). The CDR3 totals 13 residues. The CDR3 bases are TGCGCCCCCGACGGGGGTAAGAACACTGAAGCTTTCTTT. Amino acids: CAPDGGKNTEAFF.